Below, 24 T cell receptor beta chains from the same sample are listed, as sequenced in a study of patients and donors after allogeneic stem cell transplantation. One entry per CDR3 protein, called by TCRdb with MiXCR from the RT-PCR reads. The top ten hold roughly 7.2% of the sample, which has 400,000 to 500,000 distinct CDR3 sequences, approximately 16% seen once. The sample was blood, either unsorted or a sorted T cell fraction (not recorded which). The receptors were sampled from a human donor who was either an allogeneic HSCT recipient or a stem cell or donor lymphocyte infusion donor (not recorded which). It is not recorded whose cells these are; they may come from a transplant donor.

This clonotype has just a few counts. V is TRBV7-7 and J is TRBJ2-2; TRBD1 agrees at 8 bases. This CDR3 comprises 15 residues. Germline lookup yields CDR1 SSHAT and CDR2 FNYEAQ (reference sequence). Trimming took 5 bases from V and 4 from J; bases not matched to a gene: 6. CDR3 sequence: CASSPGQVFTGELFF. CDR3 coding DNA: TGTGCCAGCAGCCCGGGACAGGTTTTCACCGGGGAGCTGTTTTTT.

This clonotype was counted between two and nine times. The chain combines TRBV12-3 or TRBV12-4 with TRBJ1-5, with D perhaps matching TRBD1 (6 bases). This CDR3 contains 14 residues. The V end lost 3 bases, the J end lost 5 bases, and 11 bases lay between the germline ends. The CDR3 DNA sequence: TGTGCCAGCAGTTTTCAGGGGCGTTATCAGCCCCAGCATTTT. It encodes CASSFQGRYQPQHF.

CDR3: CASSSLTGGYEQYF. The CDR3 DNA sequence: TGTGCCAGCAGCTCCCTGACAGGAGGCTACGAGCAGTACTTC. The genes are TRBV11-2 and TRBJ2-7, with a weak D call TRBD1 (6 bases). This CDR3 has 14 amino acids. Trimming stripped 4 bases from V and 3 bases from J, with 13 bases between. CDR1 and CDR2 from the germline V gene are SGHAT and FQNNGV. The entire variable domain, with the rest obtained from reference TRBV11-2 and TRBJ2-7, is as follows: EAGVAQSPRYKIIEKRQSVAFWCNPISGHATLYWYQQILGQGPKLLIQFQNNGVVDDSQLPKDRFSAERLKGVDSTLKIQPAKLEDSAVYLCASSSLTGGYEQYFGPGTRLTVT.

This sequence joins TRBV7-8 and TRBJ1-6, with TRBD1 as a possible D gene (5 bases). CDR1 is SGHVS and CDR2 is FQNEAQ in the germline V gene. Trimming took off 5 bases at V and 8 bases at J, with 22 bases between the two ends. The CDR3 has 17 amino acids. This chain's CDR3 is CASSTLGTHLGYSPLHF. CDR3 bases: TGTGCCAGCAGCACCTTGGGGACCCACTTGGGGTATTCACCCCTCCACTTT.

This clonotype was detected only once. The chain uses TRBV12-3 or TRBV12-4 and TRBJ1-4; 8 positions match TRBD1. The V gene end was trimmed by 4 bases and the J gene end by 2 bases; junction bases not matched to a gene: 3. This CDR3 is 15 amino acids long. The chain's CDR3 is CASSSYRGTNEKLFF. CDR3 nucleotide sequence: TGTGCCAGCAGTTCTTACAGGGGGACTAATGAAAAACTGTTTTTT.

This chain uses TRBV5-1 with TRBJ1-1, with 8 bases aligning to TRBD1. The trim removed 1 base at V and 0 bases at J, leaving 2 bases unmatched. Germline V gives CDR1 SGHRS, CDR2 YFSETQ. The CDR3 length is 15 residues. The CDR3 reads CASSLNRGVNTEAFF. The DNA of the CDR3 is TGCGCCAGCAGCTTGAACAGGGGGGTGAACACTGAAGCTTTCTTT.

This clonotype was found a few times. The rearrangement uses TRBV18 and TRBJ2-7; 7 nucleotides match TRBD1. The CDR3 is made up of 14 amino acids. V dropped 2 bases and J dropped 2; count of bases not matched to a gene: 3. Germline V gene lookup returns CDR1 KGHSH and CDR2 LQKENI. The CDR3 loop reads CASSPGDRTYEQYF. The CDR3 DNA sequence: TGTGCCAGCTCACCAGGGGACAGAACCTACGAGCAGTACTTC.

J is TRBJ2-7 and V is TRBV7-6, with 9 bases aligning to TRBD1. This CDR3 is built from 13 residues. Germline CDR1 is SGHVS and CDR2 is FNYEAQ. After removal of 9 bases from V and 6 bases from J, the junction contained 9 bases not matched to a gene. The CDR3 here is CASQGDRDPEQYF. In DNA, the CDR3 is TGTGCCAGTCAAGGGGACAGGGATCCCGAGCAGTACTTC.

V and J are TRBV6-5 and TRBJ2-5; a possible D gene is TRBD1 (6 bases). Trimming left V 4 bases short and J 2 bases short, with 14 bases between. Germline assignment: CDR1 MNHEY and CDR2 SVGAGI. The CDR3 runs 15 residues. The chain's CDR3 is CASSSPWDTQETQYF. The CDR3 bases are TGTGCCAGCAGTTCGCCCTGGGACACACAAGAGACCCAGTACTTC.

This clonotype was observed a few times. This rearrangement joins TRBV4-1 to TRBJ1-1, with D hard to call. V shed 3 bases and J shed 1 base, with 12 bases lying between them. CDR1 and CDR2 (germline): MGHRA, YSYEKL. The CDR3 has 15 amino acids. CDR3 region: CASSQRKTQNTEAFF. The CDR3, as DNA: TGCGCCAGCAGCCAGCGGAAAACACAGAACACTGAAGCTTTCTTT.

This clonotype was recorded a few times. CDR3 nucleotide sequence: TGTGCCAGCAGCTCGACAGGGCCCGACGGTTACTTC. Its translation is CASSSTGPDGYF. V is TRBV7-2 and J is TRBJ2-7; TRBD1 matches 7 bases. CDR1 is SGHTA, CDR2 FQGNSA, per germline. CDR3 size: 12 residues. The junction had 10 bases not matched to a gene; V was cut back by 4 bases and J by 13 bases.

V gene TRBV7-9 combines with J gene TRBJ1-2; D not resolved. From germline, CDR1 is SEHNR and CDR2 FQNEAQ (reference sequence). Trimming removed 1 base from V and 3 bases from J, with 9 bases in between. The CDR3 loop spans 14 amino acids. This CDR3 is CASSLDTSYYGYTF. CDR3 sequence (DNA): TGTGCCAGCAGCTTAGATACCAGCTACTATGGCTACACCTTC.

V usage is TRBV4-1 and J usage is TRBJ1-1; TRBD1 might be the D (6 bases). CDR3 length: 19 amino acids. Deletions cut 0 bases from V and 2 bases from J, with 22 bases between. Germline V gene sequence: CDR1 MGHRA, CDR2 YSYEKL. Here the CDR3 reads CASSQDGGRGLRGNTEAFF. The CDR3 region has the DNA TGCGCCAGCAGCCAAGACGGGGGCCGGGGCCTCAGGGGAAACACTGAAGCTTTCTTT.

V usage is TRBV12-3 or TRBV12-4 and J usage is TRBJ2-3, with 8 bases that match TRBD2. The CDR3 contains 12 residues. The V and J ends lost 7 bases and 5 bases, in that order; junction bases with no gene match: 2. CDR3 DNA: TGTGCCAGCACCGGGGGGGTAGATACGCAGTATTTT. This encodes CASTGGVDTQYF.

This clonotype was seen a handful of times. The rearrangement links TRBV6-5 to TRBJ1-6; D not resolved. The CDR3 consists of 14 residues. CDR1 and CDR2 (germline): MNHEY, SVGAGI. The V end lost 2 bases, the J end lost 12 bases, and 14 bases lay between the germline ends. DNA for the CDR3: TGTGCCAGCAGTTACGGAAGGGAAGTGGAACCCCTCCACTTT. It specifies CASSYGREVEPLHF.

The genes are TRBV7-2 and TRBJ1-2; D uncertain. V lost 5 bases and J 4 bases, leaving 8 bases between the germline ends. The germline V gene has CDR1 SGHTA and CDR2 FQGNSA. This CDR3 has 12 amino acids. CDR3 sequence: CASSEGSYGYTF. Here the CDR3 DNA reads TGTGCCAGCAGCGAGGGAAGCTATGGCTACACCTTC.

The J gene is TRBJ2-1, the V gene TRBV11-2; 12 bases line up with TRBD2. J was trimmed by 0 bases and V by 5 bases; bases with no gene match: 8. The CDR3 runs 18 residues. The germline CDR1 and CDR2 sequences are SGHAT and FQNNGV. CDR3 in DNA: TGTGCCAGCAGCCCCAGGACTAGCGGGAATAGCTCCTACAATGAGCAGTTCTTC. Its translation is CASSPRTSGNSSYNEQFF. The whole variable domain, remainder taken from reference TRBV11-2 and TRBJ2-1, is EAGVAQSPRYKIIEKRQSVAFWCNPISGHATLYWYQQILGQGPKLLIQFQNNGVVDDSQLPKDRFSAERLKGVDSTLKIQPAKLEDSAVYLCASSPRTSGNSSYNEQFFGPGTRLTVL.

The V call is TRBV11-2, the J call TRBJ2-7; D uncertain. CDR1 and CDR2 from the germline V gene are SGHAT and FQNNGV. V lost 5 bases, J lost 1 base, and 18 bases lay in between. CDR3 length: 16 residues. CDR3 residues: CASSPRDVAASYEQYF. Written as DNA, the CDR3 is TGTGCCAGCAGCCCCCGTGACGTCGCCGCATCCTACGAGCAGTACTTC.

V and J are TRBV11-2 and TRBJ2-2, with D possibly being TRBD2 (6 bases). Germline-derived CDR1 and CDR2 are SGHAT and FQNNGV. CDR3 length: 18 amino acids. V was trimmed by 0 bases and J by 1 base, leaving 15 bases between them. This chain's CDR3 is CASSLEWRGPRNTGELFF. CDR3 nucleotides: TGTGCCAGCAGCTTAGAGTGGCGGGGACCCCGGAACACCGGGGAGCTGTTTTTT.

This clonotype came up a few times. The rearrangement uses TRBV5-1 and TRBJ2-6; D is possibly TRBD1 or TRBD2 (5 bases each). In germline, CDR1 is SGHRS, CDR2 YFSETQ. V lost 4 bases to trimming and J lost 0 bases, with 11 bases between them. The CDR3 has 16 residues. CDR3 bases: TGCGCCAGCAGCGTTGCAGGGACCTCTGGGGCCAACGTCCTGACTTTC. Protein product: CASSVAGTSGANVLTF.

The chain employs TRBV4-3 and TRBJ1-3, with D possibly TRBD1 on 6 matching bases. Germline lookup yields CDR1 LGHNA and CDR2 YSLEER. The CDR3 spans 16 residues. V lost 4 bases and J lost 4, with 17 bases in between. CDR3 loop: CASSRNERGRGNTIYF. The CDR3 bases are TGCGCCAGCAGCCGAAATGAACGGGGGCGAGGAAACACCATATATTTT.

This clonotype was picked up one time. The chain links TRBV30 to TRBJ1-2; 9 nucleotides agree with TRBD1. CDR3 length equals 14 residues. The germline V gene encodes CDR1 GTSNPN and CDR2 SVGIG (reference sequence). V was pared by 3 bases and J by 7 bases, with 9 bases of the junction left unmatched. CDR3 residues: CAWSLGTGIGGYTF. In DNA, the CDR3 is TGTGCCTGGAGCCTCGGGACAGGGATCGGTGGCTACACCTTC.

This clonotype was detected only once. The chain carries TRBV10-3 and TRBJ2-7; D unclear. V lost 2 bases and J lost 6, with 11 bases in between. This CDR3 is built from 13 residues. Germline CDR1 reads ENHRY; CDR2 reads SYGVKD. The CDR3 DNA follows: TGTGCCATCAGTGAGCGTCAGGACCCCGAGCAGTACTTC. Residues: CAISERQDPEQYF.

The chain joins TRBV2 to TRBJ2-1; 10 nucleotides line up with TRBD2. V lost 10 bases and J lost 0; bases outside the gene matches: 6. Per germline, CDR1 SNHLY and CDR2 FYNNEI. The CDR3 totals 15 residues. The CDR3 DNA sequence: TGTGCCACCCGAGCGGGAGGGAGCTCCTACAATGAGCAGTTCTTC. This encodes CATRAGGSSYNEQFF.